This T cell receptor (beta chain) is drawn from a study of blood T cell repertoires in COVID-19. The protocol was immunoSEQ multiplex PCR, while the TCRdb copy is restricted to in-frame clones and leaves out a portion. The top ten clones hold roughly 43% of a sample with approximately 64,000 clones, 88% of them seen once. V was clipped by 7 bases and J by 5 bases, with 17 bases between them. CDR3 length: 13 amino acids. CDR1 is SQVTM, CDR2 ANQGSEA, per germline. The chain recombines TRBV29-1 with TRBJ2-5; the D gene is possibly TRBD1 (7 bases). This sequence was found in a woman aged 55-75 years with COVID-19, enrolled during active disease. Sequencing was done on a sample of peripheral blood. The CDR3 DNA reads TGCAGCGGGCGGGACAGTAGACGGGAGACCCAGTACTTC. Its translation: CSGRDSRRETQYF.